Shown below are 8 T cell receptor beta chains from a single sample sequenced in a study of vaccination effects on CD4 cells after COVID-19. The antigens these receptors bind are not known. The data were produced by immunoSEQ multiplex PCR, yet TCRdb's version contains in-frame clones alone and is incomplete. The sample includes tens of thousands of clones, approximately 80% seen only once; the top ten take roughly 21%. Pools of viral peptides were used by the ViraFEST assay to expand antigen-specific CD4+ T cells ahead of sequencing. Subsequent to a culture period of approximately 11 days, CD4+ T cells were isolated. This person caught SARS-CoV-2 sometime from March to December 2020, and PCR testing confirmed the infection. The specimen comprised CD4+ T cells from PBMCs cultured with HCoV-NL63 spike peptides, sampled before COVID-19 vaccination. Every receptor here comes from a human donor who had a prior SARS-CoV-2 infection.

The chain joins TRBV10-3 to TRBJ2-7, with TRBD2 matching over 8 bases. The ends lost 10 bases at V and 6 bases at J; junction bases unmatched: 14. This CDR3 contains 14 residues. Germline-derived CDR1 and CDR2 are ENHRY and SYGVKD. The DNA of the CDR3 is TGTGCCACTCACCGCGGGGGGCGTCTTTCCGAGCAGTACTTC. Residues: CATHRGGRLSEQYF.

Here the CDR3 DNA reads TGTGCCAGCAGTTCCTCAGGGTCAAACACTGAAGCTTTCTTT. Translated, it gives CASSSSGSNTEAFF. The rearrangement links TRBV6-5 to TRBJ1-1, with D possibly TRBD1 on 5 matching bases. V was pared by 4 bases and J by 2 bases, with 11 bases between. There are 14 residues in the CDR3. Germline V lookup: CDR1 MNHEY, CDR2 SVGAGI.

Only a few counts were recorded for this clone. The V and J genes are TRBV2 and TRBJ1-3; TRBD1 is a possible D gene (5 bases). Between the trimmed V and J ends, which lost 6 bases and 2 bases, there was a span of 11 bases. The CDR3 covers 14 residues. Germline V lookup: CDR1 SNHLY, CDR2 FYNNEI. This chain's CDR3 is CASRPQGPGNTIYF. In nucleotides, the CDR3 is TGTGCCAGCAGACCCCAGGGCCCTGGAAACACCATATATTTT.

This clone has only one observation. This sequence joins TRBV10-3 and TRBJ1-1, with D perhaps matching TRBD1 (6 bases). Trimming took off 5 bases at V and 2 bases at J, with 21 bases between the two ends. The CDR3 is 17 amino acids. Germline assignment: CDR1 ENHRY and CDR2 SYGVKD. This CDR3 is CAISSQGYNFENTEAFF. The CDR3 nucleotides are TGTGCCATCAGTTCACAGGGTTACAACTTCGAAAACACTGAAGCTTTCTTT.

The genes are TRBV9 and TRBJ1-1; possibly TRBD1 for D (6 bases). This CDR3 comprises 15 residues. With 4 bases removed from V and 4 bases from J, the gap between germline ends came to 17 bases. Germline V lookup: CDR1 SGDLS, CDR2 YYNGEE. Here the CDR3 reads CASSSLGGRLTEAFF. DNA of the CDR3: TGTGCCAGCAGCTCCCTAGGGGGAAGACTCACTGAAGCTTTCTTT.

In DNA, the CDR3 is TGCAGCGTTGGCCTCAGGGGTTCAGCCGATACGCAGTATTTT. Protein product: CSVGLRGSADTQYF. V is TRBV29-1 and J is TRBJ2-3; perhaps TRBD1 as D (6 bases). V lost 4 bases and J 6 bases, leaving 17 bases between the germline ends. Germline V gives CDR1 SQVTM, CDR2 ANQGSEA. CDR3 length: 14 amino acids.

This clone was seen a few times. The V gene is TRBV13, the J gene TRBJ2-2; D uncertain. V was shortened by 4 bases and J by 3 bases, with 15 bases between the two germline ends. This CDR3 has 16 amino acids. Germline CDR1 PRHDT, CDR2 FYEKMQ (reference sequence). This chain's CDR3 is CASSSSPFGDTGELFF. For the CDR3, the DNA is TGTGCCAGCAGCTCGAGCCCTTTCGGTGACACCGGGGAGCTGTTTTTT.

This chain uses TRBV12-2 with TRBJ2-1; TRBD2 is the table's D call and was not checked against the DNA. TRBV12-2 is listed as a pseudogene. This CDR3 comprises 17 residues. CDR3 protein: CASRLARVSRSTWEQFF. CDR3 sequence (DNA): TGTGCAAGTCGCTTAGCGAGGGTTAGCCGCAGTACGTGGGAGCAGTTCTTC.